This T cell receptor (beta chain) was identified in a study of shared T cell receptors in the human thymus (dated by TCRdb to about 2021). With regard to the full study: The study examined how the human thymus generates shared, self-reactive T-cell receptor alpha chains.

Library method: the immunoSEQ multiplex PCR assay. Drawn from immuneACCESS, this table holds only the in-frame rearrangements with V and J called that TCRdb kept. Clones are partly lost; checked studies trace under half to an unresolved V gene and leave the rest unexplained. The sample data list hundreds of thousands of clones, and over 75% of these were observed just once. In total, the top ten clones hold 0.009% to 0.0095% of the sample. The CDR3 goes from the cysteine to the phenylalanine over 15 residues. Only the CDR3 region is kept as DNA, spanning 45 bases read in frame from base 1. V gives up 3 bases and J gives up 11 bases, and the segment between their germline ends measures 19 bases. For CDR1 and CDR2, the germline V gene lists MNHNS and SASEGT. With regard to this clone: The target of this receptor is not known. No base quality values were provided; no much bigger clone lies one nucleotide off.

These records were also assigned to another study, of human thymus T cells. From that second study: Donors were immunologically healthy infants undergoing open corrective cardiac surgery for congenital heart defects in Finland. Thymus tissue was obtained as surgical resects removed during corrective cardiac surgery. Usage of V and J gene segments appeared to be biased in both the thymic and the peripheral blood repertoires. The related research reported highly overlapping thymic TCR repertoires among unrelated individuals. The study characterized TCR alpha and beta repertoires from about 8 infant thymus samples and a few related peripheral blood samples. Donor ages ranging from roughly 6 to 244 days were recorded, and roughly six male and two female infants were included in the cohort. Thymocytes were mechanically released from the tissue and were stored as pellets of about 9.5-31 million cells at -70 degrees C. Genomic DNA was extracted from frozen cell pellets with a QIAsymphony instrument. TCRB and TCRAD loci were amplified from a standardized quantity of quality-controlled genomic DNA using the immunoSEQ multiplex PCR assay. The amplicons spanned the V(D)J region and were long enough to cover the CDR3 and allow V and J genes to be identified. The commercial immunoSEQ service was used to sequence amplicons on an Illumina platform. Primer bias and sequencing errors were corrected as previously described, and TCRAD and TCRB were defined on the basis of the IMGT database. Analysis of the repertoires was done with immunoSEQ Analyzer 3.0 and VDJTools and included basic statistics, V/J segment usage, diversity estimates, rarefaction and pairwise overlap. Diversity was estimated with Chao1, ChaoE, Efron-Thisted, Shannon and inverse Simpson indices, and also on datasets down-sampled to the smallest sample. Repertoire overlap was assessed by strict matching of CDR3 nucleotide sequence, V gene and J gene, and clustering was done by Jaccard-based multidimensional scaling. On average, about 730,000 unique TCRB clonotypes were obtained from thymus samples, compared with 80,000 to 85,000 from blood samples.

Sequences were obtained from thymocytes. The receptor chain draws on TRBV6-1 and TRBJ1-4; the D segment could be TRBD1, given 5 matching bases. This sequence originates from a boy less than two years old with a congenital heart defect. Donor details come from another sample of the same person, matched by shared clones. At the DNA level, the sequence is TGTGCCAGCAGTGATGTAGATACAGCCCGGGGGAAACTGTTTTTT. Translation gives CASSDVDTARGKLFF.